The sequence of this T cell receptor (beta chain) was determined in a study of T cell repertoires in cytomegalovirus infection. The CDR3 has 13 amino acids. Germline V gene data show CDR1 as SGHAT and CDR2 as FQNNGV. Trimming cost V 8 bases and J 2 bases, with 13 bases left between them. On this clonotype: Its antigen is undetermined.

TCRdb used MiXCR to reprocess the reads, holding one entry per CDR3 protein. This sample has a few hundred thousand distinct CDR3 sequences, with over 35% found just once. This sequence was found in a human donor in good health (CMV status not recorded). Some clones in this sample may be carry-over from other donors' samples. The chain joins TRBV11-2 to TRBJ2-7; the D gene is possibly TRBD1 (6 bases). Sequenced material: cultured PBMCs, taken from culture after CMV antigen stimulation. CDR3 region: CASSQAGAYEQYF. The CDR3 DNA follows: TGTGCCAGCTCACAGGCAGGGGCCTACGAGCAGTACTTC.